The rows below give T cell receptor beta chains drawn from one sample of a study of blood T cell repertoires in COVID-19. Sequencing used immunoSEQ multiplex PCR; TCRdb keeps in-frame clones, though not all of them. The sample yields approximately 200,000 clones, approximately 83% seen once. The sequenced material came from peripheral blood. The receptors derive from a man in his 60s with acute or convalescent COVID-19. The CDR3 runs from the conserved cysteine through the conserved F or W.

J gene: TRBJ1-5; V gene: TRBV29-1; CDR3 protein: CSVAVQGDSNQPQHF
J gene: TRBJ2-2; V gene: TRBV28; CDR3 protein: CASIQSGTGELFF
J gene: TRBJ1-4; V gene: TRBV10-3; CDR3 protein: CAISVDIRNEKLFF
J gene: TRBJ2-7; V gene: TRBV5-6; CDR3 protein: CASSLITYEQYF
J gene: TRBJ1-2; V gene: TRBV9; CDR3 protein: CASSGTGAGLNGYTF
J gene: TRBJ2-1; V gene: TRBV2; CDR3 protein: CASKAGVLNEQFF
J gene: TRBJ1-2; V gene: TRBV2; CDR3 protein: CASSEVGGADYGYTF
J gene: TRBJ2-3; V gene: TRBV19; CDR3 protein: CASSTRMGFTDTQYF
J gene: TRBJ1-1; V gene: TRBV5-1; CDR3 protein: CASSVGQANTEAFF
J gene: TRBJ2-3; V gene: TRBV3-1/TRBV3-2; CDR3 protein: CASSQDNLGLAGEDTQYF
J gene: TRBJ1-3; V gene: TRBV28; CDR3 protein: CASSQLSGNTIYF
J gene: TRBJ1-1; V gene: TRBV28; CDR3 protein: CASSLRMGRTEAFF
J gene: TRBJ1-1; V gene: TRBV5-1; CDR3 protein: CASSFAAGVGEAFF
J gene: TRBJ1-1; V gene: TRBV2; CDR3 protein: CASSEVPRGTEAFF
J gene: TRBJ1-6; V gene: TRBV27; CDR3 protein: CASSLRPTGNSPLHF
J gene: TRBJ1-1; V gene: TRBV5-6; CDR3 protein: CASSLVWSVNTEAFF
J gene: TRBJ2-1; V gene: TRBV4-1; CDR3 protein: CASSQELRVGNEQFF
J gene: TRBJ1-6; V gene: TRBV7-2; CDR3 protein: CASSLVGQGVYSPLHF